This paragraph covers one T cell receptor (beta chain) sequence. TCRdb's table, derived via immunoSEQ multiplex PCR, lists solely in-frame clones and lacks some. Among roughly 120,000 clones, about 90% were seen once, and the ten largest hold about 1.5%. The sample belongs to a study of T cells after somatic rescue of genetic block. The sequence derives from a young woman. The sequenced material came from peripheral blood mononuclear cells (PBMCs).

As DNA, the CDR3 is TGTGCCAGCAGCTTGGCCGGGAAAGGGTGGGACACTGAAGCTTTCTTT. This sequence encodes CASSLAGKGWDTEAFF. This chain links TRBV5-4 with TRBJ1-1; no clear D gene. Germline CDR1 reads SGHNT; CDR2 reads YYREEE (reference sequence). V was trimmed by 0 bases and J by 3 bases, leaving 15 bases between them. This CDR3 has 16 residues. The full variable domain, completed using reference TRBV5-4 and TRBJ1-1, is ETGVTQSPTHLIKTRGQQVTLRCSSQSGHNTVSWYQQALGQGPQFIFQYYREEENGRGNFPPRFSGLQFPNYSSELNVNALELDDSALYLCASSLAGKGWDTEAFFGQGTRLTVV.